This TCR beta chain was observed in a study of blood T cell repertoires in COVID-19. Study context: Acute and convalescent COVID-19 samples came from the United States, Italy and Spain. PBMCs, B-cell-depleted T cells, or T cells provided the cDNA or gDNA that made up the material.

The ends lost 5 bases at V and 3 bases at J; junction bases unmatched: 9. Per the germline V gene, CDR1 is SGHVS and CDR2 is FQNEAQ. The CDR3 has 15 residues. As originally analysed: For nucleated cells, counts were estimated from reference gene primer amplification. Sequencing used immunoSEQ multiplex PCR; TCRdb keeps in-frame clones, though not all of them. The V and J calls and clone size come from that table; D and trimming were worked out from the DNA. The sample contains 67,000 or so clones, around 85% of which appear only once. The rearrangement uses TRBV7-8 and TRBJ2-5, with 7 positions matching TRBD2. Material: peripheral blood. The sequence was obtained from a man aged 65 to 85 with acute or convalescent COVID-19. This chain's CDR3 is CASSPLLAAKETQYF. The CDR3 nucleotides are TGTGCCAGCAGCCCCTTGCTAGCGGCTAAAGAGACCCAGTACTTC.